This T cell receptor beta chain was recovered during a study of T-cell memory formation after mild COVID-19. Findings and caveats of the study: Second-wave clones reaching peak frequency on day 37 lacked confirmed SARS-CoV-2 specificity.

The authors produced TCR alpha and TCR beta cDNA libraries with sample barcodes and UMIs by 5'RACE using constant-segment primers. TCRdb processed the 5' RACE reads anew with MiXCR; each CDR3 protein has one entry. The sample yields 6,000 or so distinct CDR3 sequences, roughly a fifth seen once. V was cut by 4 bases and J by 0 bases, with 19 bases left in between. The CDR3 is made up of 18 amino acids. CDR1 MGHRA and CDR2 YSYEKL come from the germline V gene. A word on this clonotype: Its cognate antigen is unknown.

The sample consisted of PBMCs or a T cell subset sorted from them (not recorded which). The chain uses TRBV4-1 and TRBJ2-1, with D perhaps matching TRBD2 (6 bases). The TCR sequence derives from an adult woman who had mild COVID-19 (a few samples of this study predate the infection). Cell type and time point are not known. The CDR3 nucleotides read TGCGCCAGCAGCCTCACCCCTCCGGGGGACTTCTCCTACAATGAGCAGTTCTTC. It yields the protein CASSLTPPGDFSYNEQFF.